A single sample is the source of the 25 T cell receptor beta chains below, sequenced in a study of shared clonotypes between healthy human individuals. The assay was immunoSEQ multiplex PCR, and TCRdb's table has in-frame clones only and misses some. The sample carries roughly 530,000 clones, almost 97% recorded once. Sequences were obtained from naive CD4+ T cells sorted from blood. As for subset: CD45RA+ positively selected. The receptor source for this set is a woman in her 30s in good health.

The chain carries TRBV10-3 and TRBJ1-4; unclear D gene. This CDR3 is built from 16 residues. The V end lost 5 bases, the J end lost 4 bases, and 17 bases lay between the germline ends. Germline V gives CDR1 ENHRY, CDR2 SYGVKD. DNA of the CDR3: TGTGCCATCAGTCCTTCCGGTATGGGTATTAATGAAAAACTGTTTTTT. Its protein is CAISPSGMGINEKLFF.

This chain connects TRBV18 to TRBJ2-7; 8 bases are a match to TRBD1. The CDR3 loop spans 15 amino acids. V shed 3 bases, J shed 1 base, and the junction held 5 bases outside the gene matches. Looked up from germline, CDR1 is KGHSH and CDR2 is LQKENI. CDR3 in DNA: TGTGCCAGCTCACCTGGACAGGGTGGGTCCTACGAGCAGTACTTC. Protein: CASSPGQGGSYEQYF.

The V call is TRBV5-1, the J call TRBJ2-3, with 9 bases fitting TRBD2. CDR3 size: 14 residues. The germline gives CDR1 SGHRS, CDR2 YFSETQ. V gave up 5 bases and J gave up 7 bases; unmatched junction bases: 8. CDR3 coding DNA: TGCGCCAGCAGTTCCGGCGGGGGGGCATATACGCAGTATTTT. It specifies CASSSGGGAYTQYF.

The rearrangement joins TRBV5-4 to TRBJ1-1; D is perhaps TRBD1 (6 bases). Germline loops: CDR1 SGHNT, CDR2 YYREEE (reference sequence). The V end lost 0 bases, the J end lost 3 bases, and 12 bases lay between the germline ends. The CDR3 covers 15 residues. This CDR3 is CASSLVVGGHTEAFF. CDR3 sequence (DNA): TGTGCCAGCAGCTTGGTGGTAGGGGGGCACACTGAAGCTTTCTTT.

The chain uses TRBV5-1 and TRBJ2-7; 12 bases line up with TRBD2. Losses at the gene ends were 4 bases for V and 6 bases for J; bases not matched to a gene: 17. CDR1 and CDR2 (germline): SGHRS, YFSETQ. CDR3 length: 18 amino acids. In DNA form, the CDR3 reads TGCGCCAGCAGCAGAGTGACTAGCGGGAGAGATTTTTCGGCCGAGCAGTACTTC. The encoded protein is CASSRVTSGRDFSAEQYF.

The CDR3 nucleotides are TGCGCCAGCAGTGAGTTGCAGGCAGAGCAGTACTTC. Its protein product is CASSELQAEQYF. The V and J genes are TRBV10-2 and TRBJ2-7; D not certain. Germline assignment: CDR1 WSHSY and CDR2 SAAADI. Trimming removed 1 base from V and 7 bases from J, with 8 bases in between. This CDR3 region has 12 residues.

This chain joins TRBV7-2 and TRBJ2-7, with 13 bases that match TRBD2. The CDR3 contains 17 residues. Germline V gene lookup returns CDR1 SGHTA and CDR2 FQGNSA. Trimming took 4 bases from V and 6 from J; bases not matched to a gene: 12. CDR3 bases: TGTGCCAGCAGCTCCGGACTAGCGGGAGTCATGGCCAGCGAGCAGTACTTC. Translation gives CASSSGLAGVMASEQYF.

The J gene is TRBJ2-5, the V gene TRBV2; 7 bases line up with TRBD1. Losses at the gene ends were 5 bases for V and 2 bases for J; bases not matched to a gene: 2. Germline CDR1 is SNHLY and CDR2 is FYNNEI. The CDR3 spans 13 residues. This CDR3 is CASSYRGQETQYF. The CDR3 coding sequence is TGTGCCAGCAGTTACAGGGGACAAGAGACCCAGTACTTC.

CDR3 in amino acids: CAWGQGAGNTIYF. CDR3 DNA sequence: TGTGCCTGGGGCCAGGGGGCTGGAAACACCATATATTTT. The V call is TRBV30, the J call TRBJ1-3; 7 nucleotides match TRBD1. The V gene's germline CDR1 is GTSNPN and CDR2 SVGIG (reference sequence). The ends lost 5 bases at V and 2 bases at J; junction bases unmatched: 3. The CDR3 has 13 amino acids. Variable domain in full (rest from reference TRBV30 and TRBJ1-3): SQTIHQWPATLVQPVGSPLSLECTVEGTSNPNLYWYRQAAGRGLQLLFYSVGIGQISSEVPQNLSASRPQDRQFILSSKKLLLSDSGFYLCAWGQGAGNTIYFGEGSWLTVV.

The V and J genes are TRBV4-2 and TRBJ2-7; 10 bases line up with TRBD2. CDR3 length equals 20 residues. Germline V gives CDR1 LGHNA, CDR2 YNFKEQ. The J segment lost 2 bases and the V segment lost 1 base, leaving 17 bases of the junction unmatched. The CDR3 sequence: CASSQASGLAGVRNTYEQYF. The CDR3 region has the DNA TGTGCCAGCAGCCAAGCATCAGGCCTAGCGGGAGTACGGAATACCTACGAGCAGTACTTC.

The CDR3 sequence is CASSFTAEQFF. As DNA, the CDR3 is TGTGCCAGCAGCTTTACGGCTGAGCAGTTCTTC. The rearrangement uses TRBV7-9 and TRBJ2-1; no firm D call. The CDR3 sequence is 11 residues long. Trimming cost V 3 bases and J 9 bases, with 6 bases left between them. Germline values: CDR1 SEHNR, CDR2 FQNEAQ (reference sequence).

This chain joins TRBV5-1 and TRBJ2-1, with 8 bases lining up with TRBD2. Germline CDR1 is SGHRS and CDR2 is YFSETQ. The CDR3 extends over 17 amino acids. The J segment lost 1 base and the V segment lost 0 bases, leaving 6 bases of the junction unmatched. CDR3 bases: TGCGCCAGCAGCTTGGCCGTTAGCGGGACATCCTACAATGAGCAGTTCTTC. Encoded protein: CASSLAVSGTSYNEQFF.

The chain carries TRBV11-2 and TRBJ1-3; no clear D. V shed 3 bases and J shed 1 base, with 13 bases lying between them. The CDR3 consists of 16 residues. Germline loops: CDR1 SGHAT, CDR2 FQNNGV. The CDR3 here is CASSFDRQTSGNTIYF. CDR3 DNA: TGTGCCAGCAGCTTTGACCGGCAGACTTCTGGAAACACCATATATTTT.

The rearrangement joins TRBV6-6 to TRBJ2-7; D ambiguous. CDR3 length: 14 residues. Germline CDR1 reads MNHNY; CDR2 reads SVGAGI (reference sequence). V lost 7 bases and J lost 2, with 15 bases in between. The CDR3, as DNA: TGTGCCAGCACCCCCTCCGGCGAGACCTACGAGCAGTACTTC. Amino acid sequence: CASTPSGETYEQYF.

J is TRBJ2-1 and V is TRBV18; 8 bases match TRBD1. V dropped 5 bases and J dropped 9; count of bases not matched to a gene: 6. This CDR3 spans 13 amino acids. The germline V gene has CDR1 KGHSH and CDR2 LQKENI. The CDR3 loop is CASSATGTGEQFF. The CDR3 coding sequence is TGTGCCAGCTCAGCGACAGGGACAGGTGAGCAGTTCTTC.

The CDR3 region has the DNA TGTGCCAGCTCACCACCGGGAAACAGGTACTACGAGCAGTACTTC. Protein product: CASSPPGNRYYEQYF. The rearrangement links TRBV18 to TRBJ2-7; tentative D call: TRBD1 (5 bases). Trimming shortened V by 0 bases and J by 3 bases, and 12 bases separated the two germline ends. The CDR3 extends over 15 amino acids. Germline loops: CDR1 KGHSH, CDR2 LQKENI.

V and J are TRBV6-5 and TRBJ2-5; D is uncertain. Trimming pared 0 bases from V and 14 bases from J, leaving 19 bases between. CDR3 length equals 14 residues. Germline-derived CDR1 and CDR2 are MNHEY and SVGAGI. The chain's CDR3 is CASSYSDSTQAVYF. In nucleotides, the CDR3 is TGTGCCAGCAGTTACTCCGATTCTACCCAGGCCGTATACTTC.

This chain uses TRBV6-6 with TRBJ1-3; D might be TRBD1 (5 bases). Trimming took 11 bases from V and 1 from J, leaving 15 bases between them. CDR1 and CDR2 (germline): MNHNY, SVGAGI (reference sequence). This CDR3 spans 14 amino acids. The CDR3 coding sequence is TGTGCCGTTCGTGGGGGGGGATCTGGAAACACCATATATTTT. Translation gives CAVRGGGSGNTIYF.

The chain uses TRBV30 and TRBJ1-1; no clear D gene. With 4 bases removed from V and 9 bases from J, the gap between germline ends came to 27 bases. This CDR3 spans 16 amino acids. In germline, CDR1 is GTSNPN, CDR2 SVGIG (reference sequence). The CDR3 nucleotides are TGTGCCTGGACTACGGGGTTATACGGGATTCCATCTAAAGCTTTCTTT. Protein product: CAWTTGLYGIPSKAFF.

The J gene is TRBJ1-3, the V gene TRBV28; D possibly corresponds to TRBD1 (5 bases). Germline V CDR1 and CDR2: MDHEN, SYDVKM. V was trimmed by 7 bases and J by 4 bases, leaving 14 bases between them. The CDR3 covers 14 residues. The CDR3 DNA reads TGTGCCAGCAACTTCGGGGGTACGGGAAACACCATATATTTT. Protein: CASNFGGTGNTIYF. The whole variable domain, filled in from reference TRBV28 and TRBJ1-3, reads DVKVTQSSRYLVKRTGEKVFLECVQDMDHENMFWYRQDPGLGLRLIYFSYDVKMKEKGDIPEGYSVSREKKERFSLILESASTNQTSMYLCASNFGGTGNTIYFGEGSWLTVV.

The chain employs TRBV5-1 and TRBJ2-7, with D possibly being TRBD2 (5 bases). The germline CDR1 and CDR2 sequences are SGHRS and YFSETQ. V lost 7 bases and J lost 2, with 7 bases in between. This CDR3 has 11 residues. The CDR3 nucleotides are TGCGCCAGCTCCGGGGCCTACGAGCAGTACTTC. Residues: CASSGAYEQYF.

This chain links TRBV5-1 with TRBJ2-1; possibly TRBD1 for D (5 bases). CDR3 length equals 15 residues. Trimming pared 4 bases from V and 2 bases from J, leaving 13 bases between. Germline V gives CDR1 SGHRS, CDR2 YFSETQ. The CDR3 DNA sequence: TGCGCCAGCAGCCCAGACCCAGGGCCCTACAATGAGCAGTTCTTC. The encoded protein is CASSPDPGPYNEQFF.

The V and J genes are TRBV5-4 and TRBJ1-1; D remains unclear. Germline loops: CDR1 SGHNT, CDR2 YYREEE (reference sequence). This CDR3 spans 13 amino acids. V lost 0 bases and J lost 6, with 9 bases in between. The CDR3 DNA reads as TGTGCCAGCAGCTTGGGGGCAGCGCCTGAAGCTTTCTTT. This translates into CASSLGAAPEAFF.

This rearrangement joins TRBV7-9 to TRBJ1-1, with a weak D call TRBD1 (6 bases). CDR1 and CDR2 (germline): SEHNR, FQNEAQ (reference sequence). The V gene lost 4 bases and the J gene lost 1 base, with 10 bases spanning the gap. The CDR3 runs 14 residues. CDR3 region: CASSSTGRNTEAFF. For the CDR3, the DNA is TGTGCCAGCAGCTCCACAGGGAGGAACACTGAAGCTTTCTTT.

V usage is TRBV6-5 and J usage is TRBJ2-3; D gene uncertain. Germline loops: CDR1 MNHEY, CDR2 SVGAGI. Trimming shortened V by 6 bases and J by 2 bases, and 6 bases separated the two germline ends. CDR3 length: 12 residues. As DNA, the CDR3 is TGTGCCAGCAGATCCAACACAGATACGCAGTATTTT. This sequence encodes CASRSNTDTQYF.